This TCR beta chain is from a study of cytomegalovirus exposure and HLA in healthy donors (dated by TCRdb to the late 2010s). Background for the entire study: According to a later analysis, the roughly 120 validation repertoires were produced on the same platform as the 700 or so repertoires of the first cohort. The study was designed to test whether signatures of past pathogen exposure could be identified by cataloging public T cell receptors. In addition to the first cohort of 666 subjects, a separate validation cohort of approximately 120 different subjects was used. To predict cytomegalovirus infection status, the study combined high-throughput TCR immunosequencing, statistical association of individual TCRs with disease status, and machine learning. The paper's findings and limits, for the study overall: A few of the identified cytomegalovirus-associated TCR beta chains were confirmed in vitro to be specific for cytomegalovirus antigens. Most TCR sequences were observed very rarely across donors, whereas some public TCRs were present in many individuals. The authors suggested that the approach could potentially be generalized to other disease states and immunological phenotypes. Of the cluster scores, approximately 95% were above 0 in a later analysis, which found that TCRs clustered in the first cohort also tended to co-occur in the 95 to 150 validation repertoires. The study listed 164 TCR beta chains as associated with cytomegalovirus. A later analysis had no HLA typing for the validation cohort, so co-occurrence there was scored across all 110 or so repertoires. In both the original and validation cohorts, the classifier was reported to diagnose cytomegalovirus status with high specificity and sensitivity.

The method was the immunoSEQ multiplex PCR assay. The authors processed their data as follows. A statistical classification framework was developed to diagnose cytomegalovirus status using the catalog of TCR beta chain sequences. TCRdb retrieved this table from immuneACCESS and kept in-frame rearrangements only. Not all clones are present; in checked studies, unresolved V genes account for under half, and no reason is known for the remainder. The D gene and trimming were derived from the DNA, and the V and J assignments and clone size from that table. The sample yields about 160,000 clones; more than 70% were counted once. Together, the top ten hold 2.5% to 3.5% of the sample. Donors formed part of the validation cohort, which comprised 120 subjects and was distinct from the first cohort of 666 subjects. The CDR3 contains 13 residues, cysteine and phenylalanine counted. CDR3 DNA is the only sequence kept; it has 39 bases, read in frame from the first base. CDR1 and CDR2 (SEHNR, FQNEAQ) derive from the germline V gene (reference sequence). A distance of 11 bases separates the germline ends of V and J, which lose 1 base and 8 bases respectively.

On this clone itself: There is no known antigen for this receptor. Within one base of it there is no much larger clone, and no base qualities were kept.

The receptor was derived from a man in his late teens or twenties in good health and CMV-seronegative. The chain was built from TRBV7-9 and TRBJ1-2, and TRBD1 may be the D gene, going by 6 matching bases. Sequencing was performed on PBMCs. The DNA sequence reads TGTGCCAGCAGCTTAGAGGGGGTTGAAGGCTACACCTTC. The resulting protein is CASSLEGVEGYTF.